This T cell receptor beta chain was observed in a study of blood T cells in healthy people across ages. Points from the study as a whole: Not knowing donor CMV status may have confounded expanded clonotype changes.

Every donor contributed around 10 milliliters of peripheral blood by blood draw. The count of this clonotype is one. Its specificity is unknown. A second about 6 to 12 cycle PCR used barcoded and J-beta primers. TCRdb fed the 5' RACE reads into MiXCR, producing one record per CDR3 protein. The sample lists some 710,000 distinct CDR3 sequences, about 20% occurring once. Germline CDR1 reads ENHRY; CDR2 reads SYGVKD. Trimming took 10 bases from V and 5 from J; bases not matched to a gene: 9. The CDR3 is 14 amino acids. This chain joins TRBV10-3 and TRBJ2-1, with 9 bases fitting TRBD2. The TCR comes from a man aged 70-80 years in good health. Sequenced material: blood. CDR3 region: CATSSSGANNEQFF. Written as DNA, the CDR3 is TGTGCCACTAGCTCTAGCGGGGCAAACAATGAGCAGTTCTTC.